This T cell receptor beta chain was obtained from a study of Graves' ophthalmopathy and Graves' hyperthyroidism. Hyperthyroidism cases were recent diagnoses of under 2 months' duration in people aged 18 to 65. CDR3 length equals 15 residues. V shed 6 bases and J 4 bases; nucleotides not matched to a gene: 11. Germline CDR1 and CDR2: LNHNV and YYDKDF (reference sequence). This clonotype was observed many times. RNA transcripts served as template for amplifying TCR beta CDR3 sequences. First-round RT-PCR with HTBI primers preceded a second-round multiplex PCR. One entry per CDR3 protein, called by TCRdb with MiXCR from the multiplex PCR reads. The sample has more than 300,000 distinct CDR3 sequences, about a sixth seen once; the top ten hold 2% to 3%.

This receptor was taken from an adult woman with stable Graves' hyperthyroidism. The gene calls are TRBV15 and TRBJ2-7; 8 bases match TRBD2. The sequenced sample was peripheral blood. CDR3: CATSHGLALGYEQYF. CDR3 DNA: TGTGCCACCAGTCACGGACTAGCCCTGGGGTACGAGCAGTACTTC.